This T cell receptor beta chain was recovered during a study of human T cells and chemical hapten exposure. This clonotype was observed at least ten times. The antigen remains unidentified. Time point noted: patch test 2, 6 weeks after DPC sensitization. Treatment indicated: therapeutic diphenylcyclopropenone sensitization with weekly scalp DPC. Germline loops: CDR1 DFQATT, CDR2 SNEGSKA (reference sequence). The CDR3 runs to 17 residues. The J segment lost 0 bases and the V segment lost 3 bases, leaving 9 bases of the junction unmatched. Via MiXCR, TCRdb re-called the RACE reads, giving one row per CDR3 protein. The sample shows 42,000 or so distinct CDR3 sequences, more than 8.5% of them seen only once. Findings and limits, study-wide: Healthy people's immune response may differ from that of the donors, who had alopecia.

Sequenced material: whole blood, taken in connection with sensitization to the hapten diphenylcyclopropenone (DPC). This clonotype originated in a woman between 35 and 50 years old with alopecia areata. Some clones in this sample may be carry-over from other donors' samples. The chain carries TRBV20-1 and TRBJ2-4; 9 nucleotides match TRBD2. CDR3 protein: CSASPLAGALAKNIQYF. CDR3 nucleotides: TGCAGTGCTAGCCCATTAGCGGGGGCGCTAGCCAAAAACATTCAGTACTTC.